This TCR beta chain was sequenced for a study of blood T cells in healthy people across ages. Primers used in a second PCR of about 6 to 11 cycles were a sample-barcoded 5' primer and a J-beta primer mix. Every sample gave at least 2.5 million paired-end reads containing CDR3. In TCRdb, the 5' RACE reads were re-called with MiXCR into one record per CDR3 protein. The sample includes fewer than 900,000 distinct CDR3 sequences, about 42% of them seen just once. Total RNA was isolated from each sample in quantities of at least 5 micrograms. Study observations and caveats: Naive T cell percentage strongly correlated with TCR beta diversity.

CDR3 length: 12 amino acids. Between the trimmed V and J ends, which lost 5 bases and 5 bases, there was a span of 13 bases. CDR1 is SQVTM and CDR2 is ANQGSEA in the germline V gene. The table lists this clonotype with a few counts. Its antigen is not identified. The sample consisted of blood. V usage is TRBV29-1 and J usage is TRBJ2-7, with D possibly matching TRBD1 (5 bases). This sequence was found in a woman between 55 and 75 years old in good health. The DNA of the CDR3 is TGCAGCGTTTCCGCAGGGTCGGACGAGCAGTACTTC. Translated: CSVSAGSDEQYF.